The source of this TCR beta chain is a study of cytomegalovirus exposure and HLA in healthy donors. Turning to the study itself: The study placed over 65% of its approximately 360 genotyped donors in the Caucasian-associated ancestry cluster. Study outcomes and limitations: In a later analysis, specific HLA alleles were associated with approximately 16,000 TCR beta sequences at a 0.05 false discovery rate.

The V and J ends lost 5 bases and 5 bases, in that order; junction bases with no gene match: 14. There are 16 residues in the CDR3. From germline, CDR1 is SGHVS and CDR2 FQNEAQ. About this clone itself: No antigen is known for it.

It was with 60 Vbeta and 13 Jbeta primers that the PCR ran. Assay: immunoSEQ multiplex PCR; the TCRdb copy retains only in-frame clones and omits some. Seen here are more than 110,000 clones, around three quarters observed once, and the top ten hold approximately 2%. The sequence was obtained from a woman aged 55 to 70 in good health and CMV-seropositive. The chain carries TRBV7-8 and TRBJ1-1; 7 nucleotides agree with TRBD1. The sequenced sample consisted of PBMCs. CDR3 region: CASSPGSGGGSTEAFF. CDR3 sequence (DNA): TGTGCCAGCAGCCCCGGGTCCGGAGGGGGCTCAACTGAAGCTTTCTTT.